This entry is about one T cell receptor (beta chain). This receptor's antigen is unknown. It has no much larger one-base neighbor in the sample; base qualities were not kept. TCRbeta CDR3 regions were amplified from genomic DNA by means of the immunoSEQ Assay, a bias-controlled multiplex PCR. In the authors' own workflow: The number of nucleated cells in each sample was estimated by amplification of reference gene primers within the assay. To quantify the absolute abundance of each unique TCRbeta CDR3 rearrangement, sequence reads were collapsed and filtered. For each sample, productive Simpson clonality was calculated as the square root of Simpson's diversity index over productive rearrangements. TCRdb stores this immuneACCESS table with in-frame sequences only. Part of the clones is absent; in the studies checked, under half of the shortfall reflects unresolved V genes, and no reason is known for the rest. V and J calls and clone size are given by that table; D and trimming were obtained from the DNA. The sample contains about 370,000 clones, 90% of them found a single time. The ten largest account for 6.5% of the sample.

Collaborating institutions collected whole blood in K2EDTA tubes following their own protocols. For TCRbeta analysis, collaborators shipped samples in one of three forms: frozen whole blood, isolated PBMCs, or DNA extracted from either of those sample types. This sample is drawn from a study of blood T cell repertoires in COVID-19 (dated by TCRdb to about 2020). Concerning the study at large: Samples from collaborators originated in the United States, Italy and Spain and spanned both the acute and convalescent phases of COVID-19. The material from the prospective study consisted of cDNA or gDNA derived from T cells, B-cell-depleted T cells, or PBMCs. Subjects who had been exposed to COVID-19, were actively infected with it, or had recovered from it provided the deeply sampled blood TCRbeta repertoires that made up the dataset. The repertoires were released in a freely available public database meant as a resource for research on the immune response to SARS-CoV-2. Samples were obtained from the ongoing ImmuneRACE study (first 160 participants) and from over 1,000 subjects provided by 6 global collaborators. Nearly every sample came with metadata listing a de-identified subject ID, COVID-19 status, age in years and sex. Where available, HLA class I and class II types were obtained from metadata supplied by the sample provider rather than from assay-based typing.

Beyond this particular receptor, the publication reports: The amount of clinical and demographic metadata varied by source and participant and was provided uncurated.

The CDR1 and CDR2 encoded by the germline V gene (reference sequence) are LNHDA and SQIVND. The CDR3 has 14 amino acids, counting the end cysteine and phenylalanine. Only CDR3 DNA remains: 42 bases, in frame from the first base. V is shortened by 5 bases, J by 7 bases, and the region joining them spans 14 bases. The rearranged chain carries TRBV19 and TRBJ1-4, and the D gene may be TRBD1, 6 bases matching. The sequence was collected from a man aged 18 to 29 with active or convalescent COVID-19. The specimen sequenced was peripheral blood. CDR3 loop: CASSGTGTTEKLFF. Here is the DNA: TGTGCCAGTAGTGGAACCGGGACAACTGAAAAACTGTTTTTT.